These T cell receptor beta chains were read from a single sample in a study of beta chain features in type 1 diabetes. Sequencing used immunoSEQ multiplex PCR; TCRdb keeps in-frame clones, though not all of them. The sample lists hundreds of thousands of clones, around an eighth seen once, with less than 0.025% in the top ten. Input material: naive CD4+ T cells from blood. The receptors were gathered from a man between 18 and 35 years old with type 1 diabetes. CDR3s include the opening cysteine and the closing phenylalanine or tryptophan. D genes are given only for firm matches. A clone size is listed for some rows: how often the clone was seen (once, few, many), or a class if it is expanded.

J	V	size	length	D	CDR3	DNA
TRBJ1-1	TRBV7-2	-	12	-	CASSLLGGEAFF	TGTGCCAGCAGCTTATTGGGTGGTGAAGCTTTCTTT
TRBJ1-2	TRBV7-9	-	14	-	CASSPPGGDYGYTF	TGTGCCAGCAGCCCCCCCGGGGGGGACTATGGCTACACCTTC
TRBJ2-4	TRBV5-1	few	16	TRBD1	CASSPPGDRGLNIQYF	TGCGCCAGCAGCCCCCCGGGGGACAGGGGGCTCAACATTCAGTACTTC
TRBJ2-1	TRBV4-1	-	15	TRBD1	CASSRLDRGRNEQFF	TGCGCCAGCAGCCGCTTGGACAGGGGACGGAATGAGCAGTTCTTC
TRBJ1-5	TRBV18	few	13	-	CASSPGGDQPQHF	TGTGCCAGCTCACCGGGGGGGGATCAGCCCCAGCATTTT
TRBJ2-3	TRBV7-9	few	17	-	CASSLALRVPGTDTQYF	TGTGCCAGCAGCTTGGCCCTGCGGGTCCCCGGAACAGATACGCAGTATTTT
TRBJ1-2	TRBV25-1	-	16	TRBD1	CASSEYGTGGGYGYTF	TGTGCCAGCAGTGAATACGGGACAGGGGGTGGCTATGGCTACACCTTC
TRBJ2-6	TRBV2	few	15	-	CASSEGGPGANVLTF	TGTGCCAGCAGTGAGGGGGGTCCAGGTGCCAACGTCCTGACTTTC
TRBJ1-3	TRBV7-9	-	13	-	CAGKNGAGNTIYF	TGTGCCGGAAAAAATGGAGCTGGAAACACCATATATTTT
TRBJ2-3	TRBV5-6	few	13	-	CASTPSRADTQYF	TGTGCCAGCACACCGAGTCGTGCAGATACGCAGTATTTT
TRBJ1-2	TRBV19	few	14	TRBD1	CASSTGQGALGYTF	TGTGCCAGTAGTACGGGACAGGGGGCGCTTGGCTACACCTTC
TRBJ2-3	TRBV7-2	-	17	-	CASSLAYSGGGTDTQYF	TGTGCCAGCAGCCTGGCCTACTCAGGGGGGGGCACAGATACGCAGTATTTT
TRBJ2-1	TRBV25-1	-	11	-	CASSEWDVQFF	TGTGCCAGCAGTGAATGGGACGTGCAGTTCTTC
TRBJ1-1	TRBV7-9	-	12	-	CASRKRDTEAFF	TGTGCCAGCAGGAAGAGGGACACTGAAGCTTTCTTT
TRBJ2-5	TRBV11-1	few	13	-	CASSFGGRETQYF	TGTGCCAGCAGCTTTGGGGGACGAGAGACCCAGTACTTC
TRBJ1-1	TRBV4-2	few	17	-	CASSQGGGRVMNTEAFF	TGTGCCAGCAGCCAAGGAGGGGGACGGGTAATGAACACTGAAGCTTTCTTT
TRBJ1-2	TRBV28	-	12	-	CASSLVGNGYTF	TGTGCCAGCAGTTTGGTGGGGAATGGCTACACCTTC
TRBJ1-2	TRBV28	-	12	-	CASSQGDYGYTF	TGTGCCAGCAGTCAGGGCGACTATGGCTACACCTTC
TRBJ2-3	TRBV29-1	-	14	TRBD1	CSVKGQGALGTQYF	TGCAGCGTCAAGGGACAGGGGGCCCTAGGTACGCAGTATTTT
TRBJ1-6	TRBV10-3	few	14	-	CAITPDSYNSPLHF	TGTGCCATCACCCCAGACAGCTATAATTCACCCCTCCACTTT
TRBJ1-6	TRBV19	-	14	-	CASTIQGGNSPLHF	TGTGCCAGTACCATCCAGGGTGGTAATTCACCCCTCCACTTT
TRBJ1-1	TRBV4-1	few	17	-	CASSRYHPPASNTEAFF	TGCGCCAGCAGCCGCTACCACCCGCCCGCAAGCAACACTGAAGCTTTCTTT
TRBJ1-2	TRBV27	-	14	-	CASSLTQGNYGYTF	TGTGCCAGCAGTTTAACACAGGGAAACTATGGCTACACCTTC
TRBJ1-5	TRBV4-1	-	15	-	CASSQDFPGAQPQHF	TGCGCCAGCAGCCAAGATTTTCCAGGGGCTCAGCCCCAGCATTTT
TRBJ1-6	TRBV7-2	few	15	TRBD1	CASSTRQGNNSPLHF	TGTGCCAGCAGCACCCGACAGGGTAATAATTCACCCCTCCACTTT
TRBJ1-1	TRBV29-1	-	14	-	CSVRTDGMNTEAFF	TGCAGCGTTCGAACCGACGGAATGAACACTGAAGCTTTCTTT